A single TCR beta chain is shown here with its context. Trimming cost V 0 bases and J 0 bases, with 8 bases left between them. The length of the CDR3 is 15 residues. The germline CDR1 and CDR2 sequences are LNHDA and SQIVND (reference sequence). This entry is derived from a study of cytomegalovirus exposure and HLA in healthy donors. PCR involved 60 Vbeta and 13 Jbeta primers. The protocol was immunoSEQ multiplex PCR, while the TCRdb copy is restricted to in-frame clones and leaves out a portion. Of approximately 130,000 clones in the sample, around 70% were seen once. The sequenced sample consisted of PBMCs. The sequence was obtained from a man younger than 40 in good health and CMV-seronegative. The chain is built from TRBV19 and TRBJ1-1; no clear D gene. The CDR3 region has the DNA TGTGCCAGTAGTATAGACCTCCACATGAACACTGAAGCTTTCTTT. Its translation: CASSIDLHMNTEAFF. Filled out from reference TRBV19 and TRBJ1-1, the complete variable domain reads DGGITQSPKYLFRKEGQNVTLSCEQNLNHDAMYWYRQDPGQGLRLIYYSQIVNDFQKGDIAEGYSVSREKKESFPLTVTSAQKNPTAFYLCASSIDLHMNTEAFFGQGTRLTVV.